Below are 10 T cell receptor beta chains sequenced from a single sample in a study of CD8 T cells in Susac syndrome. Reverse transcription of about 0.5 to 1 ug RNA was performed with random hexamers. TCRdb passed the immunoSEQ multiplex PCR reads through MiXCR, listing each CDR3 protein once. The sample shows some 200,000 distinct CDR3 sequences, 90% to 95% of them seen only once. Sequenced material: CD8+ T cells from PBMCs. These receptors all stem from a human donor with multiple sclerosis.

As DNA, the CDR3 is TGCGCCAGCAGCTTGGTCGGGTTTGATGGCTACACCTTC. It codes for CASSLVGFDGYTF. This sequence joins TRBV5-1 and TRBJ1-2, with unresolved D. CDR1 is SGHRS and CDR2 is YFSETQ in the germline V gene. Deletions cut 0 bases from V and 6 bases from J, with 9 bases between. The CDR3 totals 13 residues.

This clonotype was picked up one time. The rearrangement links TRBV6-2 or TRBV6-3 to TRBJ2-7, with 9 positions matching TRBD2. V lost 2 bases and J lost 3; bases outside the gene matches: 2. Germline lookup yields CDR1 MNHEY and CDR2 SVGEGT. There are 14 residues in the CDR3. CDR3 protein: CASSYISGSYEQYF. DNA of the CDR3: TGTGCCAGCAGTTACATTAGCGGGAGCTACGAGCAGTACTTC.

The chain uses TRBV7-2 and TRBJ1-4; tentatively, D is TRBD1 (5 bases). In germline, CDR1 is SGHTA, CDR2 FQGNSA. The ends were cut back, 3 bases at V and 7 bases at J, with 12 bases in the middle. The CDR3 is 14 amino acids. This CDR3 reads CASSLAGLGEKLFF. CDR3 bases: TGTGCCAGCAGCTTGGCAGGGTTGGGTGAAAAACTGTTTTTT.

A word on this clonotype: One junction end disagrees with the germline gene, perhaps due to a read error. The chain has TRBV3-1 and TRBJ1-1, with D unresolved. The CDR3 length is 14 residues. Germline CDR1 is LGHDT and CDR2 is YNNKEL (reference sequence). The CDR3 reads CASSLWADNTEAFF. CDR3 coding DNA: TGTGCCAGCAGCCTATGGGCGGATAACACTGAGGCTTTCTTT. The variable domain in full, with the rest retrieved from reference TRBV3-1 and TRBJ1-1, is DTAVSQTPKYLVTQMGNDKSIKCEQNLGHDTMYWYKQDSKKFLKIMFSYNNKELIINETVPNRFSPKSPDKAHLNLHINSLELGDSAVYFCASSLWADNTEAFFGQGTRLTVV.

This chain connects TRBV7-9 to TRBJ1-5, with D unclear. The CDR3 spans 15 residues. Germline V gene lookup returns CDR1 SEHNR and CDR2 FQNEAQ (reference sequence). V was pared by 5 bases and J by 0 bases, with 11 bases between. CDR3 in amino acids: CASSPPGHSNQPQHF. In DNA, the CDR3 is TGTGCCAGCAGCCCCCCCGGGCATAGCAATCAGCCCCAGCATTTT.

The J gene is TRBJ2-1, the V gene TRBV10-3, with D possibly matching TRBD2 (6 bases). This CDR3 spans 14 amino acids. The germline V and J ends were trimmed by 2 bases and 5 bases, with 10 bases remaining between them. Germline CDR1 and CDR2: ENHRY and SYGVKD. The CDR3 protein is CAISEPSVNNEQFF. The CDR3 DNA is TGTGCCATCAGTGAGCCTAGCGTTAACAATGAGCAGTTCTTC.

This chain links TRBV4-1 with TRBJ2-7; TRBD2 matches 7 bases. V lost 2 bases and J lost 2; bases outside the gene matches: 3. The CDR3 runs to 14 residues. Looked up from germline, CDR1 is MGHRA and CDR2 is YSYEKL. In DNA, the CDR3 is TGCGCCAGCAGCCAACTAGCGGTGACCTACGAGCAGTACTTC. This encodes CASSQLAVTYEQYF.

The chain uses TRBV15 and TRBJ2-5; D ambiguous. Trimming pared 0 bases from V and 2 bases from J, leaving 13 bases between. Per germline, CDR1 LNHNV and CDR2 YYDKDF (reference sequence). The CDR3 loop spans 16 amino acids. The CDR3 DNA is TGTGCCACCAGCAGAGATCTCGCAATGACACAAGAGACCCAGTACTTC. Translating gives CATSRDLAMTQETQYF.

The J gene is TRBJ1-5, the V gene TRBV27; no reliable D call. CDR3 length: 10 residues. The V and J ends lost 8 bases and 11 bases respectively, with 10 bases between them. The germline V gene encodes CDR1 MNHEY and CDR2 SMNVEV (reference sequence). CDR3 residues: CASGRDAQHF. In nucleotides, the CDR3 is TGTGCCAGCGGCCGAGACGCCCAGCATTTT.

This clonotype was seen just once. The rearrangement joins TRBV10-2 to TRBJ2-7; D is undetermined. The germline V gene encodes CDR1 WSHSY and CDR2 SAAADI. Trimming took off 2 bases at V and 5 bases at J, with 7 bases between the two ends. The CDR3 contains 12 residues. This chain's CDR3 is CASSERVHEQYF. CDR3 nucleotides: TGCGCCAGCAGTGAGCGTGTCCACGAGCAGTACTTC.